The 15 T cell receptor beta chains below all came from one sample that was sequenced in a study of T cell responses to AZD1222 COVID-19 vaccine. Sequencing was performed with immunoSEQ multiplex PCR; in TCRdb, only in-frame clones are kept and a portion is missing. The sample gives about 150,000 clones, about 90% of which show up once; 1.5% to 2% is in the top ten. The specimen was peripheral blood, collected on day 0 of AZD1222 vaccination. These TCRs come from an adult in good health.

This clone was seen just once. The J gene is TRBJ2-1, the V gene TRBV20-1; 10 bases map to TRBD2. Germline trimming cut 3 bases from V and 2 bases from J; bases unmatched to any gene: 16. The CDR3 is 19 amino acids. Germline CDR1 reads DFQATT; CDR2 reads SNEGSKA (reference sequence). This chain's CDR3 is CSASPLGSGRARAYNEQFF. The CDR3 DNA sequence: TGCAGTGCTAGTCCCCTGGGGAGCGGGAGGGCAAGGGCCTACAATGAGCAGTTCTTC.

V usage is TRBV11-2 and J usage is TRBJ1-4; D is uncertain. Trimming removed 1 base at V and 8 bases at J, with 11 bases between. The germline V gene encodes CDR1 SGHAT and CDR2 FQNNGV. This CDR3 has 14 amino acids. In DNA, the CDR3 is TGTGCCAGCAGCTTAGGGATACTTGGAGAAAAACTGTTTTTT. This translates into CASSLGILGEKLFF. Supplemented by reference TRBV11-2 and TRBJ1-4, the full variable domain reads EAGVAQSPRYKIIEKRQSVAFWCNPISGHATLYWYQQILGQGPKLLIQFQNNGVVDDSQLPKDRFSAERLKGVDSTLKIQPAKLEDSAVYLCASSLGILGEKLFFGSGTQLSVL.

This clone was seen more than once but under ten times. The V gene is TRBV2, the J gene TRBJ1-4; D gene unclear. The CDR3 is 10 amino acids. V lost 6 bases and J 8 bases, leaving 4 bases between the germline ends. Germline V CDR1 and CDR2: SNHLY, FYNNEI. The CDR3 region has the DNA TGTGCCAGCAGGTGGGAAAAACTGTTTTTT. This codes for CASRWEKLFF.

The rearrangement uses TRBV4-3 and TRBJ1-3; D is possibly TRBD1 (6 bases). With 6 bases removed from V and 3 bases from J, the gap between germline ends came to 24 bases. The CDR3 is made up of 18 amino acids. Looked up from germline, CDR1 is LGHNA and CDR2 is YSLEER. The chain's CDR3 is CASRKHQGPAWGGNTIYF. The CDR3 nucleotides are TGCGCCAGCAGGAAACACCAGGGGCCGGCATGGGGTGGAAACACCATATATTTT.

The V call is TRBV19, the J call TRBJ1-2, with D perhaps TRBD1 (6 bases). The CDR3 covers 12 residues. Germline-derived CDR1 and CDR2 are LNHDA and SQIVND (reference sequence). The V end lost 10 bases, the J end lost 5 bases, and 14 bases lay between the germline ends. Here the CDR3 reads CATEDRRYGYTF. The CDR3 DNA reads as TGTGCCACCGAGGACAGACGATATGGCTACACCTTC.

This clone showed up just a few times. The chain carries TRBV28 and TRBJ2-1; 9 bases map to TRBD2. Germline V CDR1 and CDR2: MDHEN, SYDVKM. V was pared by 4 bases and J by 3 bases, with 7 bases of the junction left unmatched. This CDR3 comprises 16 residues. The CDR3 loop is CASSSLRGRGYNEQFF. The CDR3 coding sequence is TGTGCCAGCAGTTCCCTTCGCGGGAGGGGCTACAATGAGCAGTTCTTC. The whole variable domain, remainder taken from reference TRBV28 and TRBJ2-1, is DVKVTQSSRYLVKRTGEKVFLECVQDMDHENMFWYRQDPGLGLRLIYFSYDVKMKEKGDIPEGYSVSREKKERFSLILESASTNQTSMYLCASSSLRGRGYNEQFFGPGTRLTVL.

The chain employs TRBV18 and TRBJ1-2; 7 nucleotides agree with TRBD1. CDR3 length: 15 residues. V trimming: 0 bases; J trimming: 2 bases; junction bases outside the gene matches: 3. The germline V gene encodes CDR1 KGHSH and CDR2 LQKENI. In DNA, the CDR3 is TGTGCCAGCTCACCACCGGTGGGACAGAACTATGGCTACACCTTC. It specifies CASSPPVGQNYGYTF.

The gene calls are TRBV7-9 and TRBJ1-2, with TRBD1 matching 12 bases. J lost 7 bases, V lost 3 bases, and 15 bases had no gene match. Per germline, CDR1 SEHNR and CDR2 FQNEAQ (reference sequence). This CDR3 region has 18 residues. The CDR3 coding sequence is TGTGCCAGCAGCTTCGTTCCGGGACAGGGGGCGTTCTGGGCTGGCTACACCTTC. It translates to CASSFVPGQGAFWAGYTF.

This chain joins TRBV27 and TRBJ1-5; TRBD1 matches 9 bases. Trimming took 5 bases from V and 3 from J; bases not matched to a gene: 8. Germline-derived CDR1 and CDR2 are MNHEY and SMNVEV (reference sequence). The CDR3 loop spans 16 amino acids. The CDR3 bases are TGTGCCAGCAGTCCATACTACAGGGGGCCCAATCAGCCCCAGCATTTT. Protein product: CASSPYYRGPNQPQHF.

The sample holds a few counts of this clone. The CDR3 sequence is CASSETNHEAFF. In DNA, the CDR3 is TGTGCCAGCAGTGAAACCAATCATGAAGCTTTCTTT. V usage is TRBV2 and J usage is TRBJ1-1; no clear D. V gave up 2 bases and J gave up 7 bases, with 8 bases separating them. CDR3 size: 12 residues. Germline V gives CDR1 SNHLY, CDR2 FYNNEI.

This chain connects TRBV6-1 to TRBJ1-4; TRBD1 agrees at 8 bases. CDR3 size: 14 residues. Germline loops: CDR1 MNHNS, CDR2 SASEGT. V trimming: 2 bases; J trimming: 7 bases; junction bases outside the gene matches: 3. As DNA, the CDR3 is TGTGCCAGCAGTGAAAGACAGGGGACTGAAAAACTGTTTTTT. Protein: CASSERQGTEKLFF.

This clone appeared once. The genes are TRBV11-2 and TRBJ2-4; 14 bases line up with TRBD2. The germline gives CDR1 SGHAT, CDR2 FQNNGV. V trimming: 1 base; J trimming: 7 bases; junction bases outside the gene matches: 3. CDR3 length equals 16 residues. The CDR3, as DNA: TGTGCCAGCAGCTTAGCGGGGACTAGCGGGAGCAACATTCAGTACTTC. It yields the protein CASSLAGTSGSNIQYF.

The V and J genes are TRBV15 and TRBJ1-5, with D unresolved. The germline gives CDR1 LNHNV, CDR2 YYDKDF (reference sequence). V was pared by 0 bases and J by 5 bases, with 5 bases between. The CDR3 has 13 amino acids. For the CDR3, the DNA is TGTGCCACCAGCAGAGACCGATATCAGCCCCAGCATTTT. Translation gives CATSRDRYQPQHF.

This chain connects TRBV10-1 to TRBJ2-7, with D unresolved. The V gene's germline CDR1 is WNHNN and CDR2 SYGVQD (reference sequence). V was clipped by 0 bases and J by 2 bases, with 14 bases between them. The CDR3 runs 16 residues. CDR3 sequence reads: CASSESKAGKPYEQYF. CDR3 nucleotide sequence: TGCGCCAGCAGTGAGTCGAAGGCAGGTAAGCCCTACGAGCAGTACTTC.

The chain joins TRBV11-2 to TRBJ1-1; 8 nucleotides align to TRBD1. The CDR3 totals 16 residues. Germline CDR1 reads SGHAT; CDR2 reads FQNNGV. The J segment lost 3 bases and the V segment lost 7 bases, leaving 13 bases of the junction unmatched. Here the CDR3 reads CASKTQTGAAYTEAFF. The CDR3 DNA reads as TGTGCCAGCAAGACCCAGACAGGGGCCGCATACACTGAAGCTTTCTTT.